This entry describes one TCR beta chain. Its cognate antigen is unknown. This entry belongs to a study of cytomegalovirus exposure and HLA in healthy donors. Whole-study findings and limits: Most CMV-associated TCR beta chains were later found to appear HLA-restricted. After further analysis at a later stage, around 17,000 TCR beta sequences were associated with HLA alleles at 0.05 false discovery rate. Highly shared sequence variants in one cluster were likely a sequencing artifact. In a later analysis, across HLA loci, associated TCR counts were highest for DRB1, lowest for HLA-C.

With 60 Vbeta and 13 Jbeta primers, the PCR was carried out. Method: immunoSEQ multiplex PCR; TCRdb's copy keeps in-frame clones and lacks some. This repertoire shows roughly 200,000 clones, roughly 9.4% found once; its top ten account for roughly 1.4%. Germline CDR1 MGHDK, CDR2 SYGVNS. Trimming cost V 4 bases and J 5 bases; bases outside gene matches: 1. The CDR3 contains 14 residues. The sample taken for sequencing was PBMCs. V and J are TRBV25-1 and TRBJ2-5; 13 nucleotides align to TRBD2. The origin of this receptor is a woman aged 25 to 45 in good health and CMV-seropositive. The CDR3 sequence is CASSGLAGGETQYF. The DNA for the CDR3 is TGTGCCAGCAGTGGACTAGCGGGAGGTGAGACCCAGTACTTC. Supplemented by reference TRBV25-1 and TRBJ2-5, the full variable domain reads EADIYQTPRYLVIGTGKKITLECSQTMGHDKMYWYQQDPGMELHLIHYSYGVNSTEKGDLSSESTVSRIRTEHFPLTLESARPSHTSQYLCASSGLAGGETQYFGPGTRLLVL.